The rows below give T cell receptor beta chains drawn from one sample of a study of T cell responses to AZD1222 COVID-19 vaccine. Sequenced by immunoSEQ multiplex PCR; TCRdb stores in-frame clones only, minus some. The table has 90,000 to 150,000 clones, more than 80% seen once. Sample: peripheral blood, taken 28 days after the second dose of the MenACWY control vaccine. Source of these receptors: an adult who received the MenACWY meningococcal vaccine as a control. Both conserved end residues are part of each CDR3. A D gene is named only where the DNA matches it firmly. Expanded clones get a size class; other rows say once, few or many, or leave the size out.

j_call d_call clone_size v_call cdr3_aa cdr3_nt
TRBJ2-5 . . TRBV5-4 CASSLKAKETQYF TGTGCCAGCAGCTTGAAGGCGAAAGAGACCCAGTACTTC
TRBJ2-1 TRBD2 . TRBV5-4 CASSLQRGGRSYNEQFF TGTGCCAGCAGCTTACAACGGGGGGGCCGGTCCTACAATGAGCAGTTCTTC
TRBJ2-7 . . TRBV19 CASSIGVNSYEQYF TGTGCCAGTAGTATCGGGGTTAACTCCTACGAGCAGTACTTC
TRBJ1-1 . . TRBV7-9 CASSLETLMNTEAFF TGTGCCAGCAGCTTGGAAACACTAATGAACACTGAAGCTTTCTTT
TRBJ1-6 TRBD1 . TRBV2 CASLWTGGDSPLHF TGTGCCAGCCTATGGACAGGGGGTGATTCACCCCTCCACTTT
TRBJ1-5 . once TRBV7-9 CASSLGGGNQPQHF TGTGCCAGCAGCTTAGGCGGCGGCAATCAGCCCCAGCATTTT
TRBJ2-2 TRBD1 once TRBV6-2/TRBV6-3 CASSFMDRRELFF TGTGCCAGCAGTTTCATGGACAGGCGGGAGCTGTTTTTT
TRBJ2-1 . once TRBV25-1 CASSEYRSPLGDNEQFF TGTGCCAGCAGTGAATACAGATCCCCGCTTGGGGACAATGAGCAGTTCTTC
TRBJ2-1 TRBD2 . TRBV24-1 CATSDTRTRKVYVDEQFF TGTGCCACCAGTGATACCAGGACTAGGAAGGTTTATGTCGATGAGCAGTTCTTC
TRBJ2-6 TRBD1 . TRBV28 CASSLSGTVGSGANVLTF TGTGCCAGCAGTTTATCGGGGACAGTGGGCTCTGGGGCCAACGTCCTGACTTTC
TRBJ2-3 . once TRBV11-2 CASSLDRGPDTQYF TGTGCCAGCAGCTTAGATCGGGGCCCAGATACGCAGTATTTT
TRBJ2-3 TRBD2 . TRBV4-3 CASSQAGGSSTDTQYF TGCGCCAGCAGCCAAGCGGGGGGGTCTAGCACAGATACGCAGTATTTT
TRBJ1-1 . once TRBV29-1 CSPNRNTEAFF TGCAGCCCGAACAGGAACACTGAAGCTTTCTTT
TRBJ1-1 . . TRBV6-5 CASRPGFTEAFF TGTGCCAGCAGACCAGGGTTCACTGAAGCTTTCTTT
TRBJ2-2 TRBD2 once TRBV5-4 CASSPGGSGGAAGELFF TGTGCCAGCAGCCCCGGGGGTAGCGGGGGGGCCGCCGGGGAGCTGTTTTTT
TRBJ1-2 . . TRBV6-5 CASSYREGNYGYTF TGTGCCAGCAGTTACCGCGAGGGGAACTATGGCTACACCTTC
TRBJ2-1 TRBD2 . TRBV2 CASMREGGRREQFF TGTGCCAGCATGCGGGAGGGGGGTAGGCGGGAGCAGTTCTTC